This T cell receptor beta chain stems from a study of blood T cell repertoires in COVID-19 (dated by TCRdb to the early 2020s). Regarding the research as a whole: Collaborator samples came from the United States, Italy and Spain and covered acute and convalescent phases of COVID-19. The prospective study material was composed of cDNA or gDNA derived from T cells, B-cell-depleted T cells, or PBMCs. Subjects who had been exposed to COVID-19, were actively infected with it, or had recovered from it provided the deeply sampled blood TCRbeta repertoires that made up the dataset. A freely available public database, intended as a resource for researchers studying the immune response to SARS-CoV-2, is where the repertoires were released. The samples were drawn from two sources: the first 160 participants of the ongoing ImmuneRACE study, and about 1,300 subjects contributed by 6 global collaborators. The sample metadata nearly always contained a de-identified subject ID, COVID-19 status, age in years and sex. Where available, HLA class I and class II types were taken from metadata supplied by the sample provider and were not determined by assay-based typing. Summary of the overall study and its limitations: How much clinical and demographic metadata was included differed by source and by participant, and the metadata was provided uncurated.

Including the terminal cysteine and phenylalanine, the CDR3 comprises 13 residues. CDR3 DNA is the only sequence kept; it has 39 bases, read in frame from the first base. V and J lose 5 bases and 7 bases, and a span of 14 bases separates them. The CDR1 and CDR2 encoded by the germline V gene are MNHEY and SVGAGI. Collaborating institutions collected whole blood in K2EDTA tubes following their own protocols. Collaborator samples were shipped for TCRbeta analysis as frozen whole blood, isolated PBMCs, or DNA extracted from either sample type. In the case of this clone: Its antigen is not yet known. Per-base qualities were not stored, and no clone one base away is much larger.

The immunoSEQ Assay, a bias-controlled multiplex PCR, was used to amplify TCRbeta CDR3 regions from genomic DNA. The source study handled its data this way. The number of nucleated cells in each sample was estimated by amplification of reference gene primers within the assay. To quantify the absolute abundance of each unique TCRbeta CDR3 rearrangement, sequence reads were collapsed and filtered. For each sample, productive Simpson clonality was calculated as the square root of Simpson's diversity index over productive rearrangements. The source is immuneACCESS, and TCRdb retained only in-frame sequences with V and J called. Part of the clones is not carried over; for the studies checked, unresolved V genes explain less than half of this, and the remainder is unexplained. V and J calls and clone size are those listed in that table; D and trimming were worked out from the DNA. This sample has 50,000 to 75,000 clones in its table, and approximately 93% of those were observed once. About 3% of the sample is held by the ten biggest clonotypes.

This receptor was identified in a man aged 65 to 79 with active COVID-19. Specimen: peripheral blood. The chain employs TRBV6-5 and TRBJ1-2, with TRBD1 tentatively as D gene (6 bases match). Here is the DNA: TGTGCCAGCAGTCGGAGTTTGACAGGTGGCTACACCTTC. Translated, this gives CASSRSLTGGYTF.